This T cell receptor (beta chain) came from a study of CD8+CD57+ T cells in acquired aplastic anemia. In the study overall: On average, sorted CD4+ and CD8+ cells gave roughly 2.9 ug of DNA. Points from the study as a whole: Simpson's diversity of CD8+ cells was not significantly different in patients compared with controls. Shared by patients and controls, some 29 CD8+ CDR3s were abundant in patients.

TCR beta VDJ and CDR3 profiles were obtained from a genomic DNA template. Each CDR3 protein is one row after TCRdb ran MiXCR on the reads. The data show approximately 380,000 distinct CDR3 sequences, with 65% to 80% seen just once and 3.5% to 4.5% held by the top ten. On this clonotype itself: Its antigen is currently unknown.

This CDR3 region has 15 residues. Trimming removed 6 bases at V and 0 bases at J, with 12 bases between. The germline V gene encodes CDR1 SGHAT and CDR2 FQDESV (reference sequence). Sequencing was carried out using sorted CD4+, CD8+, or CD8+CD57+ T cells (not recorded which) from PBMCs. J is TRBJ2-1 and V is TRBV11-1; D remains unclear. The sequence came from a human donor in good health, serving as a control. For the CDR3, the DNA is TGTGCCAGCAGTTTATCAGGAACCTCCTACAATGAGCAGTTCTTC. It translates to CASSLSGTSYNEQFF.